Presented here are 7 T cell receptor beta chains from one specimen sequenced in a study of blood T cell repertoires in COVID-19. The table came from immunoSEQ multiplex PCR; TCRdb's copy has only in-frame clones and leaves some out. There are about 150,000 clones in the sample; around 78% occur only once, and roughly 1.7% lies in the top ten. Sequencing was done on a sample of peripheral blood. These receptor sequences come from an older man with acute or convalescent COVID-19.

J is TRBJ2-5 and V is TRBV2; D is undetermined. Trimming shortened V by 2 bases and J by 5 bases, and 6 bases separated the two germline ends. The germline V gene has CDR1 SNHLY and CDR2 FYNNEI. The CDR3 covers 12 residues. CDR3 coding DNA: TGTGCCAGCAGTGAAACTCGGGAGACCCAGTACTTC. It encodes CASSETRETQYF.

The chain has TRBV10-3 and TRBJ1-5; D perhaps matches TRBD1 (6 bases). The CDR3 contains 15 residues. The germline V gene encodes CDR1 ENHRY and CDR2 SYGVKD. With 6 bases removed from V and 0 bases from J, the gap between germline ends came to 12 bases. CDR3 DNA: TGTGCCATCAGCCCGGACAGAAATAGCAATCAGCCCCAGCATTTT. As protein: CAISPDRNSNQPQHF.

The chain links TRBV7-3 to TRBJ2-1; a weak D match, TRBD1 (6 bases). Trimming stripped 5 bases from V and 6 bases from J, with 17 bases between. This CDR3 spans 15 amino acids. CDR1 SGHTA and CDR2 FQGTGA come from the germline V gene. The DNA for the CDR3 is TGTGCCAGCAGCCCTACAGGGCGGATTGTCAATGAGCAGTTCTTC. Translating gives CASSPTGRIVNEQFF.

The V call is TRBV29-1, the J call TRBJ1-1; D might be TRBD1 (6 bases). The V end was cut by 6 bases, the J end by 1 base, with 15 bases between. This CDR3 has 14 residues. In germline, CDR1 is SQVTM, CDR2 ANQGSEA. The CDR3 is CSVPRTATNTEAFF. Here the CDR3 DNA reads TGCAGCGTCCCTAGGACAGCCACGAACACTGAAGCTTTCTTT.

The chain couples TRBV6-2 or TRBV6-3 to TRBJ2-1, with 11 bases aligning to TRBD2. Germline trimming cut 5 bases from V and 2 bases from J; bases unmatched to any gene: 14. The CDR3 has 19 amino acids. From germline, CDR1 is MNHEY and CDR2 SVGEGT. In DNA form, the CDR3 reads TGTGCCAGCAGTAAACAACTAGCGGGGGCCCCAGGGGCCTACAATGAGCAGTTCTTC. Its translation: CASSKQLAGAPGAYNEQFF.

This chain uses TRBV19 with TRBJ1-1; possibly TRBD1 for D (5 bases). V was pared by 5 bases and J by 1 base, with 8 bases between. CDR3 length equals 13 residues. Germline V gives CDR1 LNHDA, CDR2 SQIVND (reference sequence). CDR3 amino acids: CASSPGQNTEAFF. The CDR3 nucleotides are TGTGCCAGTAGTCCCGGACAGAACACTGAAGCTTTCTTT. The full variable domain, its missing parts supplied by reference TRBV19 and TRBJ1-1, is DGGITQSPKYLFRKEGQNVTLSCEQNLNHDAMYWYRQDPGQGLRLIYYSQIVNDFQKGDIAEGYSVSREKKESFPLTVTSAQKNPTAFYLCASSPGQNTEAFFGQGTRLTVV.

The genes are TRBV29-1 and TRBJ1-1; D is uncertain. The CDR3 extends over 11 amino acids. V dropped 1 base and J dropped 10 bases, with 10 bases sitting between them. Germline V lookup: CDR1 SQVTM, CDR2 ANQGSEA. The CDR3 spells CSVEGTEPAFF. For the CDR3, the DNA is TGCAGCGTTGAAGGAACAGAACCAGCTTTCTTT.